One and the same sample provided the 25 T cell receptor beta chains below, sequenced in a study of T cell repertoires in cytomegalovirus infection. TCRdb itself ran the reads through MiXCR, one entry per CDR3 protein. Of approximately 76,000 distinct CDR3 sequences in the sample, around 3.4% were seen once. Sequences were obtained from PBMCs. The origin of the receptors is a human donor in good health (CMV status not recorded). Some clones in this sample may be carry-over from other donors' samples.

This clonotype was counted at least ten times. The rearrangement joins TRBV7-2 to TRBJ1-3; a weak D match, TRBD1 (6 bases). Trimming removed 5 bases at V and 0 bases at J, with 11 bases between. Germline assignment: CDR1 SGHTA and CDR2 FQGNSA. CDR3 length equals 15 residues. CDR3 DNA: TGTGCCAGCAGCCGGACCAGGGGCTCTGGAAACACCATATATTTT. This translates into CASSRTRGSGNTIYF.

This clonotype came up many times. The V and J genes are TRBV11-2 and TRBJ1-2; TRBD1 might be the D (5 bases). The V gene's germline CDR1 is SGHAT and CDR2 FQNNGV. The CDR3 contains 15 residues. Trimming took 4 bases from V and 1 from J, leaving 13 bases between them. The CDR3, as DNA: TGTGCCAGCAGCTCGTACCTTGACAGTAACTATGGCTACACCTTC. Amino acids: CASSSYLDSNYGYTF.

Many counts were recorded for this clonotype. V is TRBV7-8 and J is TRBJ2-5, with D unresolved. The V gene's germline CDR1 is SGHVS and CDR2 FQNEAQ. CDR3 size: 12 residues. Trimming left V 6 bases short and J 3 bases short, with 8 bases between. The CDR3 DNA reads TGTGCCAGCAGATTGAGCGAAGAGACCCAGTACTTC. Translation gives CASRLSEETQYF.

In its sample, this clonotype was seen many times. This rearrangement joins TRBV6-2 or TRBV6-3 to TRBJ1-1, with no clear D. This CDR3 spans 14 amino acids. Between the trimmed V and J ends, which lost 0 bases and 2 bases, there was a span of 7 bases. Germline loops: CDR1 MNHEY, CDR2 SVGEGT. The CDR3 sequence: CASSYSQRNTEAFF. CDR3 nucleotides: TGTGCCAGCAGTTACTCGCAGAGAAACACTGAAGCTTTCTTT.

At least ten counts were recorded for this clonotype. This chain links TRBV4-2 with TRBJ1-1, with D possibly TRBD1 on 5 matching bases. This CDR3 region has 13 residues. V shed 6 bases and J shed 4 bases, with 12 bases lying between them. From germline, CDR1 is LGHNA and CDR2 YNFKEQ. The DNA of the CDR3 is TGTGCCAGCAGAGGGGCCCTCGTCACTGAAGCTTTCTTT. Amino acid sequence: CASRGALVTEAFF.

This clonotype has ten or more counts. The rearrangement uses TRBV7-8 and TRBJ1-6; 10 nucleotides match TRBD1. There are 16 residues in the CDR3. Trimming removed 3 bases from V and 2 bases from J; junction bases left unmatched: 1. The germline V gene encodes CDR1 SGHVS and CDR2 FQNEAQ. CDR3 in amino acids: CASSFGQGAYNSPLHF. The CDR3 nucleotides are TGTGCCAGCAGCTTCGGACAGGGGGCCTATAATTCACCCCTCCACTTT.

Note on this clonotype: The conserved phenylalanine or tryptophan normally closing the CDR3 is absent here, so this likely arose from a read error. This rearrangement joins TRBV7-2 to TRBJ2-7; TRBD2 matches 7 bases. CDR1 is SGHTA and CDR2 is FQGNSA in the germline V gene. J was trimmed by 3 bases and V by 5 bases; bases with no gene match: 10. The CDR3 contains 15 residues. In DNA, the CDR3 is TGTGCCAGCAGCCGAGGGGTGGGAGGGATCTACGAGCAGTACTGT. Translated: CASSRGVGGIYEQYC.

This chain links TRBV20-1 with TRBJ2-7; the D call may be TRBD1 or TRBD2 (5 bases each). Germline CDR1 is DFQATT and CDR2 is SNEGSKA (reference sequence). Trimming shortened V by 4 bases and J by 9 bases, and 22 bases separated the two germline ends. The length of the CDR3 is 14 residues. The CDR3 sequence: CSAIEGWGRDVQYF. CDR3 bases: TGCAGTGCTATTGAGGGATGGGGCCGGGACGTGCAGTACTTC.

In this sample, this clonotype turned up many times. The chain recombines TRBV15 with TRBJ1-2, with a weak D call TRBD1 (5 bases). V was clipped by 4 bases and J by 1 base, with 7 bases between them. The CDR3 covers 13 residues. The germline CDR1 and CDR2 sequences are LNHNV and YYDKDF (reference sequence). In nucleotides, the CDR3 is TGTGCCACCAGCAACAGGCTTAACTATGGCTACACCTTC. Translating gives CATSNRLNYGYTF.

In its sample, this clonotype was seen many times. This chain connects TRBV6-6 to TRBJ1-1; D might be TRBD1 (6 bases). The CDR3 length is 14 residues. From germline, CDR1 is MNHNY and CDR2 SVGAGI (reference sequence). Trimming stripped 0 bases from V and 1 base from J, with 6 bases between. The CDR3 DNA reads TGTGCCAGCAGTTACTCGACAGGGAACACTGAAGCTTTCTTT. Protein sequence: CASSYSTGNTEAFF.

Many counts were recorded for this clonotype. The chain employs TRBV2 and TRBJ1-1; the D gene is possibly TRBD1 (6 bases). Between the trimmed V and J ends, which lost 8 bases and 0 bases, there was a span of 10 bases. The CDR3 runs 13 residues. The germline gives CDR1 SNHLY, CDR2 FYNNEI. The CDR3 DNA reads as TGTGCCAGCCGGGACAACATGAACACTGAAGCTTTCTTT. Its protein is CASRDNMNTEAFF.

In the case of this clonotype: This clone may be a read error of a much larger clone one base away. This rearrangement joins TRBV4-3 to TRBJ1-2, with D unclear. The CDR3 covers 14 residues. Germline CDR1 reads LGHNA; CDR2 reads YSLEER. Trimming took off 0 bases at V and 4 bases at J, with 9 bases between the two ends. The DNA for the CDR3 is TGCGCCAGCAGCCAAGATCAAGGTACCTATGGCTACACCTTC. Encoded protein: CASSQDQGTYGYTF.

This clonotype was counted at least ten times. The chain recombines TRBV28 with TRBJ2-3, with 8 bases identical to TRBD1. Germline values: CDR1 MDHEN, CDR2 SYDVKM. The CDR3 loop spans 19 amino acids. With 8 bases clipped from V and 10 bases from J, the junction kept 29 bases outside the gene matches. The CDR3 spells CASDSLPDRAQRLGKAQYF. The CDR3 nucleotides read TGTGCCAGCGACTCACTCCCGGACAGGGCCCAGCGCTTAGGTAAAGCGCAGTATTTT.

There are many counts of this clonotype. V and J are TRBV7-6 and TRBJ2-2; tentatively, D is TRBD1 (7 bases). The CDR3 runs 15 residues. Germline V gene data show CDR1 as SGHVS and CDR2 as FNYEAQ. The germline V and J ends were trimmed by 1 base and 4 bases, with 10 bases remaining between them. The CDR3 coding sequence is TGTGCCAGCAGCTTAGGACAGGGAGGCACCGGGGAGCTGTTTTTT. The encoded protein is CASSLGQGGTGELFF.

This clonotype was recorded at least ten times. The V call is TRBV6-6, the J call TRBJ1-1; D not certain. This CDR3 contains 13 residues. Germline V gene data show CDR1 as MNHNY and CDR2 as SVGAGI (reference sequence). V dropped 5 bases and J dropped 8 bases, with 15 bases sitting between them. The CDR3 loop reads CASSAFSREEAFF. The DNA for the CDR3 is TGTGCCAGCAGTGCTTTCTCAAGGGAGGAAGCTTTCTTT.

Many counts were recorded for this clonotype. The chain employs TRBV2 and TRBJ2-3; D gene ambiguous. Trimming took off 6 bases at V and 5 bases at J, with 9 bases between the two ends. The CDR3 length is 12 residues. Per the germline V gene, CDR1 is SNHLY and CDR2 is FYNNEI. CDR3 sequence: CASSVLGDTQYF. CDR3 nucleotide sequence: TGTGCCAGCAGCGTTCTGGGAGATACGCAGTATTTT.

This clonotype was seen ten or more times. The DNA is left out, because the CDR3 cannot be placed on it with certainty; the CDR3 is given as TCRdb lists it. CDR3 loop: CASSSSYEQFF. The chain carries TRBV28 and TRBJ2-1. The CDR3 adds up to 11 amino acids, both ends counted. Per the germline V gene, CDR1 is MDHEN and CDR2 is SYDVKM.

The sample holds many counts of this clonotype. The chain has TRBV7-2 and TRBJ1-6; TRBD1 aligns across 8 bases. V dropped 0 bases and J dropped 9; count of bases not matched to a gene: 4. CDR3 length equals 15 residues. CDR1 is SGHTA and CDR2 is FQGNSA in the germline V gene. The CDR3 DNA is TGTGCCAGCAGCTTAGCCCGGACAGGGAGTTCACCCCTCCACTTT. Residues: CASSLARTGSSPLHF.

Regarding this clonotype: Mismatch with germline at one junction end may stem from a read error. The chain combines TRBV7-6 with TRBJ2-6, with D tentatively TRBD1 or TRBD2 (5 bases each). Looked up from germline, CDR1 is SGHVS and CDR2 is FNYEAQ. The CDR3 is 14 amino acids. DNA of the CDR3: TGTGCTAGCACCGGGGTCTCTGGGGCCAACGCCCTGACTTTC. Protein sequence: CASTGVSGANALTF.

A note on this clonotype: A read error may explain this, as a much larger clone is one base away. CDR3 coding DNA: TGTGCCAGCAGCCCATCAAGGACAACCTATGGCTACACCTTC. Protein product: CASSPSRTTYGYTF. This chain joins TRBV2 and TRBJ1-2; the D gene is possibly TRBD1 (5 bases). This CDR3 contains 14 residues. V dropped 6 bases and J dropped 4 bases, with 15 bases sitting between them. Per the germline V gene, CDR1 is SNHLY and CDR2 is FYNNEI.

At least ten counts were recorded for this clonotype. The J gene is TRBJ1-2, the V gene TRBV7-2; 10 nucleotides agree with TRBD1. This CDR3 has 16 amino acids. CDR1 and CDR2 (germline): SGHTA, FQGNSA. The V and J ends lost 5 bases and 4 bases, in that order; junction bases with no gene match: 10. DNA of the CDR3: TGTGCCAGCAGCCGCAGAAGACAGGGGGCTTCCTATGGCTACACCTTC. This encodes CASSRRRQGASYGYTF.

Ten or more counts support this clonotype. J is TRBJ1-1 and V is TRBV7-2; D is possibly TRBD1 (5 bases). The germline V gene encodes CDR1 SGHTA and CDR2 FQGNSA. Trimming shortened V by 2 bases and J by 1 base, and 23 bases separated the two germline ends. This CDR3 has 19 amino acids. The CDR3 loop is CASSLHPPPLKQENTEAFF. CDR3 nucleotide sequence: TGTGCCAGCAGCTTACATCCCCCCCCCTTGAAACAGGAGAACACTGAAGCTTTCTTT.

This clonotype was counted at least ten times. This chain uses TRBV7-2 with TRBJ2-1; perhaps D is TRBD1 or TRBD2 (7 bases each). V was pared by 5 bases and J by 0 bases, with 32 bases between. The CDR3 length is 22 residues. CDR1 SGHTA and CDR2 FQGNSA come from the germline V gene. The DNA for the CDR3 is TGTGCCAGCAGCCTTTACCCAGGGGGGGGAACCACCGCTATTAGCTCCTACAATGAGCAGTTCTTC. This sequence encodes CASSLYPGGGTTAISSYNEQFF.

In this sample, this clonotype turned up many times. The rearrangement joins TRBV10-3 to TRBJ2-5, with D perhaps matching TRBD2 (7 bases). Trimming removed 7 bases at V and 1 base at J, with 10 bases between. The CDR3 totals 13 residues. Germline-derived CDR1 and CDR2 are ENHRY and SYGVKD. This chain's CDR3 is CAIKAGAQETQYF. CDR3 nucleotides: TGTGCCATCAAGGCGGGGGCCCAAGAGACCCAGTACTTC.

This clonotype was seen repeatedly, ten times or more. The chain is built from TRBV10-3 and TRBJ1-1; D remains unclear. The V end was cut by 6 bases, the J end by 0 bases, with 8 bases between. The germline CDR1 and CDR2 sequences are ENHRY and SYGVKD. This CDR3 is built from 13 residues. This CDR3 is CAIRKGLNTEAFF. CDR3 nucleotides: TGTGCCATCAGGAAAGGGTTGAACACTGAAGCTTTCTTT.